Sequencing of this TCR beta chain was carried out in a study of T cells in Graves' hyperthyroidism and ophthalmopathy. There are a few counts of this clonotype. V was clipped by 0 bases and J by 0 bases, with 11 bases between them. Germline CDR1 and CDR2: MNHEY and SVGAGI. The CDR3 has 16 amino acids. Researchers amplified the TCR beta CDR3 regions from RNA transcripts. When the TCR CDR3 underwent first-round RT-PCR, the HTBI primer set was used. Via MiXCR, TCRdb re-called the multiplex PCR reads, giving one row per CDR3 protein. The sample records a few hundred thousand distinct CDR3 sequences, approximately 15% being singletons.

The V gene is TRBV6-5, the J gene TRBJ1-2; D remains unclear. The sequencing input was blood. The sequence was collected from a woman aged 18-29 years with Graves' hyperthyroidism. Written as DNA, the CDR3 is TGTGCCAGCAGTTACTCAAGGACCCCTACTAACTATGGCTACACCTTC. Amino acid sequence: CASSYSRTPTNYGYTF.